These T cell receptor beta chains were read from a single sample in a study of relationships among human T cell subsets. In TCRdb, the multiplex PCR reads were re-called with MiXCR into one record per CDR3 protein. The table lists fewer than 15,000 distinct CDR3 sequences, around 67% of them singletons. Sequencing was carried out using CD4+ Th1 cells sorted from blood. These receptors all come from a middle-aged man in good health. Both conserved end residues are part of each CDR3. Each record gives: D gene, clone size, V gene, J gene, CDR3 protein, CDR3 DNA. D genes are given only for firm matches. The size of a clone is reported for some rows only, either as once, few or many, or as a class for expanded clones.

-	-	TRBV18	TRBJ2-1	CASKTGIDNEQFF	TGTGCCAGCAAGACAGGCATCGACAATGAGCAGTTCTTC
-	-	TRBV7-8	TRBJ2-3	CASSLTSLGTGTQYF	TGTGCCAGCAGCTTGACTAGTTTGGGCACAGGTACGCAGTATTTT
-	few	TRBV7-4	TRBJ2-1	CASSPRKVDEQFF	TGTGCCAGCAGCCCAAGGAAGGTCGATGAGCAGTTCTTC
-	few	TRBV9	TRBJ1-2	CASSKDSYGYTF	TGTGCCAGCAGCAAAGACAGCTATGGCTACACCTTC
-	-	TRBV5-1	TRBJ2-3	CASSLPAGLTDTQYF	TGCGCCAGCAGCTTGCCGGCGGGACTCACAGATACGCAGTATTTT
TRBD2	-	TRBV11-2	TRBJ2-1	CASSTTSGRANEQFF	TGTGCCAGCAGCACTACTAGCGGGAGGGCCAATGAGCAGTTCTTC
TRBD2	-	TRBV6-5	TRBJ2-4	CASRLAGVNIQYF	TGTGCCAGCCGACTAGCGGGAGTAAACATTCAGTACTTC
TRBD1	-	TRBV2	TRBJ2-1	CARDRTGAVNEQFF	TGTGCCAGAGACCGGACAGGGGCGGTCAATGAGCAGTTCTTC
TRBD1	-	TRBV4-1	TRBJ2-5	CASSLGDRATETQYF	TGCGCCAGCAGCCTAGGGGACAGGGCCACAGAGACCCAGTACTTC
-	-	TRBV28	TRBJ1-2	CASSLSRTAGGYTF	TGTGCCAGCAGTTTATCAAGGACGGCCGGCGGCTACACCTTC
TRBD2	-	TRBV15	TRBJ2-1	CATSRDRTSGTYNEQFF	TGTGCCACCAGCAGAGATAGGACTAGCGGGACGTACAATGAGCAGTTCTTC
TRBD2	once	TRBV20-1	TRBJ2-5	CSAIPGTSGEETQYF	TGCAGTGCTATACCCGGGACTAGCGGAGAAGAGACCCAGTACTTC
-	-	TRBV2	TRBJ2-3	CASSEGALTQYF	TGTGCCAGCAGTGAAGGGGCCTTGACGCAGTATTTT
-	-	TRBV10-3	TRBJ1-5	CAISIGGQPQHF	TGTGCCATCAGTATAGGGGGTCAGCCCCAGCATTTT
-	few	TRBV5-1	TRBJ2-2	CASSLDRAGELFF	TGCGCCAGCAGCTTGGACAGGGCCGGGGAGCTGTTTTTT
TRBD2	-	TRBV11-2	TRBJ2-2	CASRSGLALNTGELFF	TGTGCCAGCAGGAGTGGACTAGCGCTGAACACCGGGGAGCTGTTTTTT
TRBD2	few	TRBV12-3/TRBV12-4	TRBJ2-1	CASSRTSGVNEQFF	TGTGCCAGCAGCAGGACTAGCGGGGTAAATGAGCAGTTCTTC
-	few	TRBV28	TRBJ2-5	CASSLRGTAGGGTQYF	TGTGCCAGCAGTTTAAGGGGGACAGCGGGTGGGGGGACCCAGTACTTC
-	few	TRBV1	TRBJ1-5	CTSSQDRRWCKPTFFHDNQPQHF	TGCACCAGCAGCCAAGATCGACGGTGGTGTAAGCCTACGTTCTTCCACGACAATCAGCCCCAGCATTTT
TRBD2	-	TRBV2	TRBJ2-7	CASSLAGSSYEQYF	TGTGCCAGCAGTCTAGCGGGGAGCTCCTACGAGCAGTACTTC
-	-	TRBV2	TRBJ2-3	CASRSAVGTDTQYF	TGTGCCAGCAGAAGTGCAGTGGGCACAGATACGCAGTATTTT
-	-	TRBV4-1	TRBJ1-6	CASSQDLGGDSPLHF	TGCGCCAGCAGCCAAGATCTGGGCGGAGATTCACCCCTCCACTTT
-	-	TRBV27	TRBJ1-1	CASSRRQGSTEAFF	TGTGCCAGCAGTCGTAGGCAGGGTTCCACTGAAGCTTTCTTT
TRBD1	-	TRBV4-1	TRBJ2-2	CASSPEQGAAGELFF	TGCGCCAGCAGCCCCGAACAGGGGGCTGCCGGGGAGCTGTTTTTT
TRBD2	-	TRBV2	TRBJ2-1	CASSRERETYNEQFF	TGTGCCAGCAGTAGGGAGCGGGAGACCTACAATGAGCAGTTCTTC
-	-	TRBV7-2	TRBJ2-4	CASSLEGLAKNIQYF	TGTGCCAGCAGCTTAGAGGGGCTAGCCAAAAACATTCAGTACTTC
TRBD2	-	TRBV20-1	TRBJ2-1	CSVPRASGDNEQFF	TGCAGTGTTCCGCGGGCTAGCGGCGACAATGAGCAGTTCTTC
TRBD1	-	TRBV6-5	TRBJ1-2	CASRMDREYGYTF	TGTGCCAGCAGGATGGACAGGGAGTATGGCTACACCTTC
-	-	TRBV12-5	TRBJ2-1	CASGNQWEQFF	TGTGCTAGTGGAAACCAGTGGGAGCAGTTCTTC
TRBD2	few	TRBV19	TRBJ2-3	CASSPQGSGMTDTQYF	TGTGCCAGTAGTCCTCAAGGAAGCGGGATGACAGATACGCAGTATTTT
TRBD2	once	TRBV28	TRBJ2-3	CASSPQTSGDTDTQYF	TGTGCCAGCAGTCCCCAGACTAGCGGGGACACAGATACGCAGTATTTT
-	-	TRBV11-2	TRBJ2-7	CASSLESNSYEQYF	TGTGCCAGCAGCTTAGAATCCAACTCCTACGAGCAGTACTTC
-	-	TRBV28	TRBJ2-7	CASSTFGPPYEQYF	TGTGCCAGCAGTACTTTTGGCCCCCCCTACGAGCAGTACTTC
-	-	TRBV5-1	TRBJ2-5	CASSLGITETQYF	TGCGCCAGCAGCTTAGGAATAACGGAGACCCAGTACTTC
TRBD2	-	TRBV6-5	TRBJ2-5	CASSYSRGGAVAGGTETQYF	TGTGCCAGCAGTTACTCAAGAGGGGGCGCGGTAGCGGGAGGGACAGAGACCCAGTACTTC
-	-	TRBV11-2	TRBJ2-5	CASSLWSGYTSAAGETQYF	TGTGCCAGCAGCTTATGGAGTGGTTACACGTCAGCAGCAGGAGAGACCCAGTACTTC
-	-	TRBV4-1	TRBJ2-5	CASSQDIGRKETQYF	TGCGCCAGCAGCCAAGATATTGGACGGAAAGAGACCCAGTACTTC
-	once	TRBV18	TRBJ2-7	CASSPTGTDDYEQYF	TGTGCCAGCTCACCGACGGGGACGGATGACTACGAGCAGTACTTC
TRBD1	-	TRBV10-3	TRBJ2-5	CAIRPEKGQRSQETQYF	TGTGCCATCAGACCCGAAAAGGGACAGCGAAGCCAAGAGACCCAGTACTTC
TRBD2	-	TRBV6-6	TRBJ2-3	CASYPGGDTQYF	TGTGCCAGCTACCCGGGGGGAGATACGCAGTATTTT
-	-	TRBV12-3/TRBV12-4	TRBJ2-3	CASSRAGGTDTQYF	TGTGCCAGCAGCCGCGCCGGGGGCACAGATACGCAGTATTTT
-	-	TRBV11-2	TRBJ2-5	CASSTGVAETQYF	TGTGCCAGCAGCACCGGAGTGGCAGAGACCCAGTACTTC
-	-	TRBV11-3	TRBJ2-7	CASSHGRGEQYF	TGTGCCAGCAGCCACGGTCGGGGCGAGCAGTACTTC
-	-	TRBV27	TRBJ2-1	CASSLRDAGSYNEQFF	TGTGCCAGCAGTTTACGGGATGCGGGTTCCTACAATGAGCAGTTCTTC
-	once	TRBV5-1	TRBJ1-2	CASSPDGSYGYTF	TGCGCCAGCAGCCCGGACGGTTCCTATGGCTACACCTTC
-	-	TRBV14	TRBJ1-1	CASSHRQPRDKEAFF	TGTGCCAGCAGCCATAGACAACCGAGGGACAAAGAAGCTTTCTTT
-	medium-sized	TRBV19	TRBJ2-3	CASSMGQRTDTQYF	TGTGCCAGTAGTATGGGTCAACGCACAGATACGCAGTATTTT
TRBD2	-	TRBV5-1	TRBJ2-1	CASSLFAGGTNNEQFF	TGCGCCAGCAGCTTGTTCGCGGGGGGGACAAACAATGAGCAGTTCTTC